Below are 31 T cell receptor beta chains sequenced from a single sample in a study of shared clonotypes between healthy human individuals. Sequenced by immunoSEQ multiplex PCR; TCRdb stores in-frame clones only, minus some. Counted here are about 1 million clones, about 75% occurring once; the ten biggest clones make up 1.2% to 1.5%. Sequenced input: memory CD4+ T cells sorted from blood. Subset of the sample: CD45RA-negative fraction. These receptors were obtained from a man younger than 35 in good health.

The J gene is TRBJ1-6, the V gene TRBV4-1, with D maybe TRBD1 (5 bases). Trimming pared 0 bases from V and 10 bases from J, leaving 16 bases between. Germline V lookup: CDR1 MGHRA, CDR2 YSYEKL. The CDR3 runs to 16 residues. The CDR3 spells CASSQDSLLGGSPLHF. As DNA, the CDR3 is TGCGCCAGCAGCCAAGATTCCCTCCTGGGGGGATCACCCCTCCACTTT.

This clone was observed a few times. The chain links TRBV7-2 to TRBJ1-2; 7 bases are a match to TRBD1. V was pared by 6 bases and J by 4 bases, with 8 bases of the junction left unmatched. The length of the CDR3 is 14 residues. Germline CDR1 and CDR2: SGHTA and FQGNSA. The CDR3 reads CASRGGAQFYGYTF. The CDR3 region has the DNA TGTGCCAGCAGAGGGGGCGCGCAGTTCTATGGCTACACCTTC.

This chain links TRBV9 with TRBJ2-7, with 8 bases lining up with TRBD1. This CDR3 has 15 amino acids. Germline assignment: CDR1 SGDLS and CDR2 YYNGEE. With V trimmed by 3 bases and J by 6 bases, 11 bases remained unmatched. CDR3 DNA sequence: TGTGCCAGCAGCGGCCCCGGGACAGGCTCGCGCGAGCAGTACTTC. Protein product: CASSGPGTGSREQYF.

This clone was seen a handful of times. Other DNA sequences in the sample encode the same CDR3. The gene calls are TRBV9 and TRBJ2-5; D not certain. Trimming pared 3 bases from V and 4 bases from J, leaving 10 bases between. The CDR3 runs 13 residues. Per the germline V gene, CDR1 is SGDLS and CDR2 is YYNGEE. CDR3 region: CASSARYGETQYF. The CDR3 DNA is TGTGCCAGCAGCGCCCGGTATGGAGAGACCCAGTACTTC.

This clone has more than one count but fewer than ten. The chain combines TRBV5-1 with TRBJ1-1; 8 bases match TRBD1. Losses at the gene ends were 4 bases for V and 0 bases for J; bases not matched to a gene: 5. The CDR3 runs 15 residues. Germline assignment: CDR1 SGHRS and CDR2 YFSETQ. CDR3 DNA sequence: TGCGCCAGCAGCGGAACAGGGGGGGTGAACACTGAAGCTTTCTTT. Translation gives CASSGTGGVNTEAFF.

This clone was counted only a few times. CDR3 residues: CASSLFSGTLTKNIQYF. CDR3 DNA: TGTGCCAGCAGCTTGTTTTCGGGTACATTGACCAAAAACATTCAGTACTTC. V gene TRBV5-6 combines with J gene TRBJ2-4; D is ambiguous. The V end was cut by 1 base, the J end by 2 bases, with 16 bases between. This CDR3 is 17 amino acids long. Germline V gene lookup returns CDR1 SGHDT and CDR2 YYEEEE.

This clone showed up just once. The genes are TRBV5-4 and TRBJ1-2; 8 positions agree with TRBD1. The V gene end was trimmed by 0 bases and the J gene end by 3 bases; junction bases not matched to a gene: 7. Germline CDR1 reads SGHNT; CDR2 reads YYREEE (reference sequence). This CDR3 contains 16 residues. CDR3 amino acids: CASSLDRGALDYGYTF. In DNA form, the CDR3 reads TGTGCCAGCAGCTTGGACAGGGGGGCTTTAGACTATGGCTACACCTTC.

The chain combines TRBV30 with TRBJ2-3, with 13 bases lining up with TRBD2. Germline V gives CDR1 GTSNPN, CDR2 SVGIG (reference sequence). The CDR3 runs to 15 residues. The V and J ends lost 5 bases and 4 bases, in that order; junction bases with no gene match: 6. The CDR3 sequence: CAWAATSGRADTQYF. The CDR3 DNA reads TGTGCCTGGGCCGCTACTAGCGGGAGGGCAGATACGCAGTATTTT.

This clone was observed a few times. V and J are TRBV7-9 and TRBJ2-5; 9 nucleotides align to TRBD1. V lost 4 bases and J lost 3; bases outside the gene matches: 3. Germline assignment: CDR1 SEHNR and CDR2 FQNEAQ (reference sequence). This CDR3 comprises 14 residues. The CDR3 DNA follows: TGTGCCAGCAGCTATGGACAGGGGAAAGAGACCCAGTACTTC. Its translation: CASSYGQGKETQYF.

V gene TRBV6-1 combines with J gene TRBJ2-2; D is possibly TRBD2 (6 bases). The length of the CDR3 is 15 residues. Germline-derived CDR1 and CDR2 are MNHNS and SASEGT. V lost 7 bases, J lost 0 bases, and 12 bases lay in between. The CDR3 coding sequence is TGTGCCAGCATTAACCTAGCGTCGAACACCGGGGAGCTGTTTTTT. It yields the protein CASINLASNTGELFF.

The gene calls are TRBV9 and TRBJ2-2; 8 positions match TRBD2. Germline lookup yields CDR1 SGDLS and CDR2 YYNGEE. The CDR3 is 17 residues long. V lost 2 bases, J lost 2 bases, and 8 bases stayed unmatched. As DNA, the CDR3 is TGTGCCAGCAGCGTGAGGCGGGGGGTAACTAACACCGGGGAGCTGTTTTTT. This sequence encodes CASSVRRGVTNTGELFF.

This clone was seen ten or more times. The rearrangement uses TRBV5-1 and TRBJ2-1; TRBD2 matches 12 bases. CDR3 size: 15 residues. Germline-derived CDR1 and CDR2 are SGHRS and YFSETQ. Germline trimming cut 4 bases from V and 8 bases from J; bases unmatched to any gene: 7. CDR3 region: CASSTLAGGPDEQFF. The CDR3 nucleotides are TGCGCCAGCAGCACCCTAGCGGGGGGGCCCGATGAGCAGTTCTTC.

This clone was counted once. This chain uses TRBV19 with TRBJ2-1; 8 nucleotides match TRBD2. CDR3 length: 20 residues. Germline lookup yields CDR1 LNHDA and CDR2 SQIVND (reference sequence). J lost 0 bases, V lost 3 bases, and 16 bases had no gene match. The CDR3 coding sequence is TGTGCCAGTAGTATGCGTCCAGCGGGGGCCTCCTCTAGCTCCTACAATGAGCAGTTCTTC. The encoded protein is CASSMRPAGASSSSYNEQFF.

This clone came up once. V usage is TRBV28 and J usage is TRBJ2-5, with D maybe TRBD1 (5 bases). The J call may be in error: the DNA end matches TRBJ2-7 better. The CDR3 runs to 14 residues. CDR1 is MDHEN and CDR2 is SYDVKM in the germline V gene. The CDR3 region has the DNA TGTGCCAGCAGTCCGCCAAGGGGAAAGGGCGAGCAGTACTTC. Amino acid sequence: CASSPPRGKGEQYF.

Concerning this clone: The same CDR3 also results from other DNA sequences found in this sample. The rearrangement uses TRBV30 and TRBJ1-1; D is unclear. The V end was cut by 0 bases, the J end by 2 bases, with 7 bases between. In germline, CDR1 is GTSNPN, CDR2 SVGIG (reference sequence). This CDR3 is 13 amino acids long. The CDR3 loop reads CAWSVLRNTEAFF. The CDR3 DNA sequence: TGTGCCTGGAGTGTACTCCGAAACACTGAAGCTTTCTTT. Full variable domain (outside the CDR3, taken from reference TRBV30 and TRBJ1-1): SQTIHQWPATLVQPVGSPLSLECTVEGTSNPNLYWYRQAAGRGLQLLFYSVGIGQISSEVPQNLSASRPQDRQFILSSKKLLLSDSGFYLCAWSVLRNTEAFFGQGTRLTVV.

The sample holds a few counts of this clone. The chain uses TRBV11-2 and TRBJ2-2; D uncertain. The V gene's germline CDR1 is SGHAT and CDR2 FQNNGV. The CDR3 runs to 15 residues. Trimming cost V 6 bases and J 1 base, with 12 bases left between them. CDR3 nucleotides: TGTGCCAGCAGTTTCTCGGTCGTGAACACCGGGGAGCTGTTTTTT. Protein product: CASSFSVVNTGELFF.

This chain uses TRBV4-3 with TRBJ2-1; 8 bases match TRBD2. V gave up 4 bases and J gave up 9 bases; unmatched junction bases: 11. Germline values: CDR1 LGHNA, CDR2 YSLEER. The CDR3 runs to 15 residues. In nucleotides, the CDR3 is TGCGCCAGCAGCCCCGGTCAGTATCGGGGGGGTGAGCAGTTCTTC. It specifies CASSPGQYRGGEQFF.

CDR3 sequence reads: CASQGNTGPRQETQYF. In nucleotides, the CDR3 is TGTGCCAGCCAGGGCAATACGGGGCCCCGACAAGAGACCCAGTACTTC. The genes are TRBV28 and TRBJ2-5; D tentatively reads TRBD1 or TRBD2 (5 bases each). Germline V CDR1 and CDR2: MDHEN, SYDVKM. The CDR3 has 16 residues. V was trimmed by 8 bases and J by 2 bases, leaving 21 bases between them. Full variable domain (outside the CDR3, taken from reference TRBV28 and TRBJ2-5): DVKVTQSSRYLVKRTGEKVFLECVQDMDHENMFWYRQDPGLGLRLIYFSYDVKMKEKGDIPEGYSVSREKKERFSLILESASTNQTSMYLCASQGNTGPRQETQYFGPGTRLLVL.

This clone occurred a few times. The chain combines TRBV7-2 with TRBJ2-7; 10 bases are shared with TRBD2. Germline CDR1 and CDR2: SGHTA and FQGNSA. Trimming took 1 base from V and 3 from J; bases not matched to a gene: 3. The CDR3 totals 15 residues. The CDR3 protein is CASSLEASGSYEQYF. The CDR3 coding sequence is TGTGCCAGCAGCTTAGAAGCTAGCGGGAGCTACGAGCAGTACTTC.

This chain joins TRBV19 and TRBJ2-5; D may be TRBD2 (5 bases). This CDR3 spans 13 amino acids. In germline, CDR1 is LNHDA, CDR2 SQIVND (reference sequence). Deletions cut 4 bases from V and 4 bases from J, with 10 bases between. As DNA, the CDR3 is TGTGCCAGTAGTAAAACACGGGGAGAGACCCAGTACTTC. Its protein is CASSKTRGETQYF.

The sample holds one count of this clone. This chain connects TRBV5-1 to TRBJ2-1; 7 nucleotides match TRBD1. CDR3 size: 15 residues. With 2 bases clipped from V and 6 bases from J, the junction kept 8 bases outside the gene matches. Looked up from germline, CDR1 is SGHRS and CDR2 is YFSETQ. The CDR3 sequence is CASSLEGTASNEQFF. The CDR3 DNA reads as TGCGCCAGCAGCTTAGAAGGGACAGCGAGCAATGAGCAGTTCTTC.

The chain employs TRBV11-3 and TRBJ2-3; 9 positions agree with TRBD2. The V and J ends lost 6 bases and 4 bases, in that order; junction bases with no gene match: 2. There are 13 residues in the CDR3. Germline V gives CDR1 SGHNT, CDR2 YENEEA. For the CDR3, the DNA is TGTGCCAGCAGTCGACTAGCGGCAGATACGCAGTATTTT. It is translated as CASSRLAADTQYF. The full variable domain, completed using reference TRBV11-3 and TRBJ2-3, is EAGVVQSPRYKIIEKKQPVAFWCNPISGHNTLYWYLQNLGQGPELLIRYENEEAVDDSQLPKDRFSAERLKGVDSTLKIQPAELGDSAVYLCASSRLAADTQYFGPGTRLTVL.

CDR3 protein: CASTDEGVNQPQHF. CDR3 bases: TGTGCCAGTACCGATGAGGGGGTCAATCAGCCCCAGCATTTT. This chain uses TRBV19 with TRBJ1-5, with D maybe TRBD1 (6 bases). The CDR3 extends over 14 amino acids. Germline CDR1 and CDR2: LNHDA and SQIVND (reference sequence). Trimming cost V 7 bases and J 3 bases, with 13 bases left between them.

This rearrangement joins TRBV21-1 to TRBJ2-7; the table assigns TRBD2, which was not confirmed against the DNA. TRBV21-1 is a known pseudogene. The CDR3 consists of 17 residues. The CDR3 DNA reads TGTGCCAGCAGCAAAGAAGGCGGAGGGCCTAAGGAGTACGAGCAGTACTTC. Translation gives CASSKEGGGPKEYEQYF.

The CDR3 DNA reads as TGTGCCAGCAGTATGGACTCACATACGGGGGAGCAGTACTTC. This encodes CASSMDSHTGEQYF. V gene TRBV2 combines with J gene TRBJ2-7, with D possibly being TRBD2 (5 bases). Looked up from germline, CDR1 is SNHLY and CDR2 is FYNNEI. Trimming removed 5 bases from V and 7 bases from J, with 18 bases in between. There are 14 residues in the CDR3.

The sample holds one count of this clone. The genes are TRBV19 and TRBJ1-5; 7 positions match TRBD1. The CDR3 extends over 18 amino acids. Germline trimming cut 0 bases from V and 0 bases from J; bases unmatched to any gene: 8. Per germline, CDR1 LNHDA and CDR2 SQIVND (reference sequence). CDR3 protein: CASSIDRGTVYSNQPQHF. DNA of the CDR3: TGTGCCAGTAGTATAGATCGTGGGACAGTCTATAGCAATCAGCCCCAGCATTTT. The full variable domain, completed using reference TRBV19 and TRBJ1-5, is DGGITQSPKYLFRKEGQNVTLSCEQNLNHDAMYWYRQDPGQGLRLIYYSQIVNDFQKGDIAEGYSVSREKKESFPLTVTSAQKNPTAFYLCASSIDRGTVYSNQPQHFGDGTRLSIL.

The chain recombines TRBV10-2 with TRBJ1-5; D gene unclear. V was clipped by 5 bases and J by 4 bases, with 9 bases between them. This CDR3 is 13 amino acids long. Germline CDR1 WSHSY, CDR2 SAAADI. The CDR3 coding sequence is TGCGCCAGCAGTAAGGGAAAGAATCAGCCCCAGCATTTT. It translates to CASSKGKNQPQHF.

This clone was found a few times. The V and J genes are TRBV18 and TRBJ2-5; the D gene is possibly TRBD1 (5 bases). Between the trimmed V and J ends, which lost 1 base and 5 bases, there was a span of 14 bases. CDR3 size: 15 residues. Germline assignment: CDR1 KGHSH and CDR2 LQKENI. The CDR3 sequence is CASSPLAGQRETQYF. The CDR3 DNA reads TGTGCCAGCTCACCACTGGCAGGGCAAAGGGAGACCCAGTACTTC.

The chain employs TRBV2 and TRBJ2-7; D remains unclear. V lost 3 bases and J 0 bases, leaving 9 bases between the germline ends. Germline lookup yields CDR1 SNHLY and CDR2 FYNNEI. This CDR3 has 14 residues. CDR3 nucleotides: TGTGCCAGCAGTGATCTAGGGTTCTCCTACGAGCAGTACTTC. This sequence encodes CASSDLGFSYEQYF.

This clone was seen a few times. This chain joins TRBV19 and TRBJ1-5, with no clear D. V dropped 2 bases and J dropped 3 bases, with 11 bases sitting between them. The CDR3 is 15 residues long. The germline gives CDR1 LNHDA, CDR2 SQIVND (reference sequence). CDR3 sequence (DNA): TGTGCCAGTAGTATACAGGAAGTACCCAATCAGCCCCAGCATTTT. Protein sequence: CASSIQEVPNQPQHF.

The chain recombines TRBV6-6 with TRBJ1-1, with 7 bases identical to TRBD1. The CDR3 consists of 14 residues. V was clipped by 7 bases and J by 1 base; unmatched bases: 6. CDR1 is MNHNY, CDR2 SVGAGI, per germline (reference sequence). This CDR3 reads CASTPTGQNTEAFF. For the CDR3, the DNA is TGTGCCAGCACCCCGACAGGGCAGAACACTGAAGCTTTCTTT.